The following is a TCR beta chain sequence with its context. Antigen: not known. Repertoires were generated with immunoSEQ multiplex PCR, while TCRdb's copy carries only in-frame clones and drops some. The repertoire consists of 120,000 or so clones, with 75% to 85% occurring once and the leading ten covering about 26%. The data were obtained in a study of T cell responses to AZD1222 COVID-19 vaccine. Study findings and constraints: The reported proportion of spike-specific TCRs targeting unmutated variant regions was nearly half. No repertoire was sampled before or during the peak T cell response, only after it.

Trimming shortened V by 1 base and J by 4 bases, and 10 bases separated the two germline ends. CDR3 length equals 14 residues. Germline CDR1 LGHDT, CDR2 YNNKEL (reference sequence). The receptor was isolated from an adult who received the AZD1222 COVID-19 vaccine. The sample here was peripheral blood, taken 28 days after the second AZD1222 dose. The chain uses TRBV3-1 (or the pseudogene TRBV3-2) and TRBJ1-1; D is perhaps TRBD1 (6 bases). CDR3 DNA: TGTGCCAGCAGCCAAGGGGGGGCCGGCACTGAAGCTTTCTTT. Translated: CASSQGGAGTEAFF.